This T cell receptor beta chain was found in a study of molecular identifiers for immune sequencing clone quantification. TCRdb ran MiXCR on the PCR reads and lists one entry per CDR3 protein. The data show about 630,000 distinct CDR3 sequences, around 25% seen once. The TCR comes from a human donor in good health. Some libraries in this study had Jurkat cell RNA spiked in. Sequences were obtained from naive CD8+ T cells from blood, with Jurkat cell RNA spiked in. This sample's subset: FACS-sorted CD8+CD4-CCR7+CD45RA+ naive T cells.

The CDR3 nucleotides read TGTGCCAGCTCACCACCGGGCGGGGGAGCTGAAGTCTACAATGAGCAGTTCTTC. It yields the protein CASSPPGGGAEVYNEQFF. The chain carries TRBV18 and TRBJ2-1; 7 nucleotides line up with TRBD2. Germline assignment: CDR1 KGHSH and CDR2 LQKENI. The CDR3 consists of 18 residues. Trimming cost V 0 bases and J 3 bases; bases outside gene matches: 11.